The present entry profiles one T cell receptor beta chain with its context. The antigen is undetermined. The CDR3 is 13 amino acids. V dropped 3 bases and J dropped 0 bases, with 5 bases sitting between them. Germline V gene lookup returns CDR1 LNHDA and CDR2 SQIVND (reference sequence). The donors were part of the validation cohort of over a hundred subjects. That cohort was separate from the first cohort, which comprised 700 or so subjects. This entry belongs to a study of cytomegalovirus exposure and HLA in healthy donors. General study findings and limits: The study recorded over 150 TCR beta chains that were cytomegalovirus-associated. High specificity and sensitivity for cytomegalovirus status were reported for the classifier. Under in vitro conditions, a few CMV-associated chains were confirmed as specific for CMV antigens.

TCRdb keeps only in-frame clones here, not all; method: immunoSEQ multiplex PCR. In the table there are over 200,000 clones, roughly 91% of which are singletons. V usage is TRBV19 and J usage is TRBJ1-1; D call uncertain. The specimen was PBMCs. This clonotype originated in a woman aged 25 to 45 in good health and CMV-seronegative. The CDR3, as DNA: TGTGCCAGTAGTATGTGGTTGAACACTGAAGCTTTCTTT. It specifies CASSMWLNTEAFF.